The rows below give T cell receptor beta chains drawn from one sample of a study of breast tumors, draining lymph nodes, adjacent tissues. TCRdb reanalysed the multiplex PCR reads using MiXCR and keeps one entry per CDR3 protein. The profile covers over 200,000 distinct CDR3 sequences, with less than 40% appearing a single time and approximately 3.7% taken by the ten largest. Sequenced: axillary lymph node tissue. The receptors were sampled from a female donor with breast cancer. Some clones in this sample may be carry-over from other donors' samples. CDR3s include the opening cysteine and the closing phenylalanine or tryptophan. The D gene is left open where the match is weak. Rows give clone size only sometimes, using once, few, many, or a class for an expanded clone.

>TRBJ1-1|NA|NA|TRBV5-1
TGCGCCAGCAGCTTGAGTGGCGGAAATACTGAAGCTTTCTTT
CASSLSGGNTEAFF
>TRBJ2-5|NA|many|TRBV2
TGTGCCAGCAGTGAAGGGCAGGGGCTTGGATGGGAGACCCAGTACTTC
CASSEGQGLGWETQYF
>TRBJ2-5|TRBD2|many|TRBV7-2
TGTGCCAGCAGCGATAGCGGGAGGTCGACCCAGTACTTC
CASSDSGRSTQYF
>TRBJ1-4|TRBD1|many|TRBV11-2
TGTGCCAGCAGCTACGGACAGGGGAAAGGGGAAAAACTGTTTTTT
CASSYGQGKGEKLFF
>TRBJ1-2|NA|NA|TRBV20-1
TGCAGTGCTAGAGGGGGGGACAACTATGGCTACACCTTC
CSARGGDNYGYTF
>TRBJ2-1|TRBD1|NA|TRBV20-1
TGCAGTGCTAGGCACAATGACAGGGGGGCTGAGCAGTTCTTC
CSARHNDRGAEQFF
>TRBJ2-7|TRBD1|many|TRBV19
TGTGCCAGTAGTATAAACAGGGGCTACGAGCAGTACTTC
CASSINRGYEQYF
>TRBJ2-1|TRBD2|NA|TRBV20-1
TGCAGTGCTGACCAACTAGCGGGAGGGCCCTCCTACAATGAGCAGTTCTTC
CSADQLAGGPSYNEQFF
>TRBJ2-1|NA|NA|TRBV5-1
TGCGCCAGCAGCTTGGGCGGGGCAAACAATGAGCAGTTCTTC
CASSLGGANNEQFF
>TRBJ2-7|TRBD2|few|TRBV7-9
TGTGCCAGCAGCTTAGCCGGGACTAGCGGCTACGAGCAGCACTTC
CASSLAGTSGYEQHF
>TRBJ2-1|NA|NA|TRBV5-1
TGCGCCAACAGAATTGGACACAACAATGAGCAGTTCTTC
CANRIGHNNEQFF
>TRBJ2-7|NA|many|TRBV4-2
TGTGCCAGCAGCCACAAGCTCTTGGGGGGCGAGCAGTACTTC
CASSHKLLGGEQYF
>TRBJ2-5|NA|many|TRBV20-1
TGCAGTGCCATACAAGGGGCGGCCCAAGAGACCCAGTACTTC
CSAIQGAAQETQYF
>TRBJ1-2|NA|many|TRBV6-6
TGTGCCAGCAGTTACGGAGAGGGGAACTATGGCTACACCTTC
CASSYGEGNYGYTF
>TRBJ2-3|NA|NA|TRBV14
TGTGCCAGCAGCCGGAAACCAGGTTCCACAGCTACGCAGTATTTT
CASSRKPGSTATQYF
>TRBJ2-2|TRBD1|NA|TRBV5-8
TGTGCCAGCAGCCCCGACAGGGCGGGCACCGGGGAGCTGTTTTTT
CASSPDRAGTGELFF
>TRBJ1-3|NA|NA|TRBV20-1
TGCAGTGCTAGCGTTGAAGGGTTTGGGAACACCATATATTTT
CSASVEGFGNTIYF
>TRBJ2-2|TRBD2|few|TRBV9
TGTGCCAGCAGCGTCCCCACCACTAGCGGGAGTTCCACCGGGGAGCTGTTTTTT
CASSVPTTSGSSTGELFF
>TRBJ2-1|NA|many|TRBV11-3
TGTGCCAGCAGCCTCCAGGGTGGGGGCCACAATGAGCAGTTCTTC
CASSLQGGGHNEQFF
>TRBJ2-3|NA|NA|TRBV6-2/TRBV6-3
TGTGCCAGCAGTTACGAGAGGGAGGACACAGATACGCAGTATTTT
CASSYEREDTDTQYF
>TRBJ1-4|TRBD1|once|TRBV9
TGTGCCAGCAGCCTTAGTTGGGACAGGGAGGTGGAAAAACTGTTTTTT
CASSLSWDREVEKLFF
>TRBJ1-6|NA|many|TRBV6-6
TGTGCCAGCAAAAGGGGTAATTCACCCCTCCACTTT
CASKRGNSPLHF
>TRBJ1-2|NA|many|TRBV20-1
TGCAGTGCTAGAGACCCTTTGAGTGGGGACTATGGCTACACCTTC
CSARDPLSGDYGYTF
>TRBJ2-2|NA|NA|TRBV7-2
TGTGCCAGCAGCTTAATGCGGCTTCGGACTGGGAACACCGGGGAGCTGTTTTTT
CASSLMRLRTGNTGELFF
>TRBJ2-1|TRBD2|many|TRBV19
TGTGCCAGTAGTCTCCGCGGGAGGTACAATGAGCAGTTCTTC
CASSLRGRYNEQFF
>TRBJ2-7|TRBD1|NA|TRBV4-2
TGTGCCAGCAGCCAAGACTGGACAGGCTCCTACGAGCAGTACTTC
CASSQDWTGSYEQYF
>TRBJ1-5|NA|many|TRBV25-1
TGTGCCAGCAGTGAGGATACGTGTAGGACCAGCCATCAGCCCCAGCATTTT
CASSEDTCRTSHQPQHF
>TRBJ1-6|TRBD1|NA|TRBV4-2
TGTGCCAGCAGCCCCACGGGCAGGGGGCGGGGGCCGGATTCACCCCTCCACTTT
CASSPTGRGRGPDSPLHF
>TRBJ1-6|NA|many|TRBV18
TGTGCCAGCTCACCAGGGATGGCAGGGCAAAAAAATTCACCCCTCCACTTT
CASSPGMAGQKNSPLHF
>TRBJ2-1|NA|NA|TRBV7-2
TGTGCCAGCAGCTTAATAGTTGGGTGGTTCTTC
CASSLIVGWFF
>TRBJ2-7|TRBD2|many|TRBV20-1
TGCAGTGCTAGAGATCTTTTGAGACTAGCGGGAGAAGAGCAGTACTTC
CSARDLLRLAGEEQYF
>TRBJ2-1|TRBD2|few|TRBV6-5
TGTGCCAGCAGTCACTCGGGACTAGCGGGGGGTCCACAGTTCTTC
CASSHSGLAGGPQFF
>TRBJ2-1|NA|NA|TRBV10-3
TGTGCCATCAGTGGATCGAAAGACCCAGATGGTGAGCAGCTCTTC
CAISGSKDPDGEQLF
>TRBJ2-5|NA|NA|TRBV2
TGTGCCAGCACCTTACACCTAAAGGGGACCCAGTACTTC
CASTLHLKGTQYF
>TRBJ1-6|TRBD1|many|TRBV7-2
TGTGCCAGCAGCGCTAGACTACAGGGGGCGGGTTCACCCCTCCACTTT
CASSARLQGAGSPLHF
>TRBJ2-7|NA|many|TRBV6-1
TGTGCCAGCCCAACTTCTTCGCGGCAGTACTTC
CASPTSSRQYF
>TRBJ2-5|TRBD2|many|TRBV7-2
TGTGCCTCAGCTGCGGGGGGGCAAGAGACCCAGTACTTC
CASAAGGQETQYF
>TRBJ1-5|TRBD1|NA|TRBV12-3/TRBV12-4
TGTGCCAGCAGCCAAGACAACGGGACAGTTAGCAATCAGCCCCAGCATTTT
CASSQDNGTVSNQPQHF
>TRBJ1-5|NA|many|TRBV6-6
TGTGCCAGCAGAGAAGAGCAGGTTAGCAATCAGCCCCAGCATTTT
CASREEQVSNQPQHF
>TRBJ2-5|TRBD2|many|TRBV19
TGTGCCAGTAGTACCGGGACTAGCGGGCGGGAGACCCAGTACTTC
CASSTGTSGRETQYF